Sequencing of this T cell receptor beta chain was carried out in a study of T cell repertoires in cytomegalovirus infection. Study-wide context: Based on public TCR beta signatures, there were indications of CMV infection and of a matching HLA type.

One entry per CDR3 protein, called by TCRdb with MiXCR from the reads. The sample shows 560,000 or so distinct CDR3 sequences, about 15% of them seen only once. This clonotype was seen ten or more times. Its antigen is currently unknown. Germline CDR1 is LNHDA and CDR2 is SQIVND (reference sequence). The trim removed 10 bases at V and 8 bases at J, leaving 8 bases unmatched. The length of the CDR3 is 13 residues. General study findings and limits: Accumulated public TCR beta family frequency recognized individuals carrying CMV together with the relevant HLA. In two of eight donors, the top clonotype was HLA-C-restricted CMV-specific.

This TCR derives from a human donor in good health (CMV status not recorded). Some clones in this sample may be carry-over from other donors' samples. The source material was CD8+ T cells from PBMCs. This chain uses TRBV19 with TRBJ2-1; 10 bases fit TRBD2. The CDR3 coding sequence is TGTGCCACCTCGGCTAGCGGGAGTTATGAGCAGTTCTTC. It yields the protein CATSASGSYEQFF.